The sequence of this TCR beta chain was determined in a study of shared clonotypes between healthy human individuals. Sequencing used immunoSEQ multiplex PCR; TCRdb keeps in-frame clones, though not all of them. Of some 1,400,000 clones in the sample, 96% were seen once. Every donor was a Caucasian adult from Nashville, Tennessee. Trimming shortened V by 6 bases and J by 7 bases, and 21 bases separated the two germline ends. Germline V gene lookup returns CDR1 MNHEY and CDR2 SVGAGI. The CDR3 extends over 15 amino acids. This clone was seen a single time. This clonotype was obtained from a man between 25 and 39 years old in good health. Sequencing input: naive CD4+ T cells sorted from blood. Subset described: CD45RA+ positively selected. This chain links TRBV6-5 with TRBJ2-5; the D gene is possibly TRBD1 (6 bases). CDR3 DNA: TGTGCCAGCAGACTCACTGAGGGGGTAGGGACGACCCAGTACTTC. Amino acids: CASRLTEGVGTTQYF.